One and the same sample provided the 26 T cell receptor beta chains below, sequenced in a study of TIL therapy for anti-PD-1-resistant metastatic lung cancer. This was the immunoSEQ v3 assay. The repertoire was sequenced with immunoSEQ multiplex PCR; TCRdb's copy has only in-frame clones and lacks some. The sample contains about 46,000 clones, roughly 85% of which appear only once. As for time point: pre-treatment sample, taken before nivolumab and TIL therapy. The input for sequencing was blood, taken at baseline. The receptors shown here come from a person between 25 and 80 years old with non-small cell lung cancer.

V and J are TRBV4-2 and TRBJ2-3, with 7 bases lining up with TRBD1. This CDR3 is 16 amino acids long. V dropped 2 bases and J dropped 2; count of bases not matched to a gene: 7. Germline assignment: CDR1 LGHNA and CDR2 YNFKEQ. The CDR3 loop is CASSQNTGAITDTQYF. DNA of the CDR3: TGTGCCAGCAGCCAAAATACAGGGGCTATCACAGATACGCAGTATTTT.

This clone was observed a handful of times. V is TRBV19 and J is TRBJ2-5, with 8 positions matching TRBD2. Germline V gives CDR1 LNHDA, CDR2 SQIVND (reference sequence). This CDR3 has 13 residues. Trimming at V came to 4 bases and at J to 10 bases, leaving 8 bases not matched to a gene. The CDR3, as DNA: TGTGCCAGTAGTACCTCCCGGGGGGGTCGCCAGTACTTC. Amino acid sequence: CASSTSRGGRQYF.

J is TRBJ1-1 and V is TRBV6-5; TRBD1 might be the D (5 bases). The CDR3 is 13 residues long. V gave up 7 bases and J gave up 6 bases, with 15 bases separating them. The germline CDR1 and CDR2 sequences are MNHEY and SVGAGI. The CDR3 region is CASISWGDSEAFF. DNA for the CDR3: TGTGCCAGCATTTCGTGGGGGGACTCTGAAGCTTTCTTT.

The chain couples TRBV6-5 to TRBJ1-4; D is perhaps TRBD1 (5 bases). Germline CDR1 and CDR2: MNHEY and SVGAGI. The germline V and J ends were trimmed by 4 bases and 10 bases, with 16 bases remaining between them. The CDR3 sequence is 14 residues long. The CDR3 loop is CASSFTRELAKLFF. DNA for the CDR3: TGTGCCAGCAGTTTTACCAGGGAACTCGCAAAACTGTTTTTT.

The chain is built from TRBV19 and TRBJ2-5, with D possibly TRBD2 on 5 matching bases. CDR3 length equals 12 residues. In germline, CDR1 is LNHDA, CDR2 SQIVND (reference sequence). V lost 4 bases to trimming and J lost 5 bases, with 8 bases between them. The DNA for the CDR3 is TGTGCCAGTAGTAGCGGGTTGGAGACCCAGTACTTC. Its protein is CASSSGLETQYF.

The rearrangement joins TRBV19 to TRBJ2-1, with 7 bases lining up with TRBD1. After removal of 3 bases from V and 9 bases from J, the junction contained 14 bases not matched to a gene. Germline V gene sequence: CDR1 LNHDA, CDR2 SQIVND (reference sequence). This CDR3 spans 16 amino acids. CDR3 protein: CASSMGNGRGKIEQFF. The CDR3 DNA is TGTGCCAGTAGTATGGGGAATGGCAGGGGGAAAATTGAGCAGTTCTTC.

The rearrangement links TRBV5-1 to TRBJ2-2; TRBD1 is a possible D gene (6 bases). V lost 4 bases and J lost 0, with 19 bases in between. CDR1 SGHRS and CDR2 YFSETQ come from the germline V gene. The CDR3 totals 18 residues. The DNA for the CDR3 is TGCGCCAGCAGCGGAAAACCGGGACACCTACCGAACACCGGGGAGCTGTTTTTT. Its translation is CASSGKPGHLPNTGELFF.

The DNA of the CDR3 is TGTGCCAGTCTACTAACCGGGGGCCCGACCCAGTACTTC. It yields the protein CASLLTGGPTQYF. The chain links TRBV11-2 to TRBJ2-5; the D call may be TRBD1 or TRBD2 (6 bases each). The CDR3 consists of 13 residues. The ends were cut back, 9 bases at V and 7 bases at J, with 18 bases in the middle. The V gene's germline CDR1 is SGHAT and CDR2 FQNNGV.

This chain joins TRBV6-2 or TRBV6-3 and TRBJ2-7; D call uncertain. The germline V gene has CDR1 MNHEY and CDR2 SVGEGT. Trimming pared 4 bases from V and 9 bases from J, leaving 16 bases between. The CDR3 has 13 residues. Written as DNA, the CDR3 is TGTGCCAGCAGTTTGACTCGAGGTGCACCGCAGTACTTC. Amino acids: CASSLTRGAPQYF.

This clone occurred a few times. The V gene is TRBV14, the J gene TRBJ1-5, with a weak D call TRBD1 (6 bases). Trimming took 0 bases from V and 5 from J, leaving 11 bases between them. This CDR3 is built from 15 residues. In germline, CDR1 is SGHDN, CDR2 FVKESK. CDR3: CASSQEGGPYQPQHF. CDR3 nucleotides: TGTGCCAGCAGCCAAGAGGGGGGCCCTTATCAGCCCCAGCATTTT.

The rearrangement joins TRBV21-1 to TRBJ2-7; the table names TRBD1, a call not compared with the DNA. TRBV21-1 is a pseudogene locus. The CDR3 totals 14 residues. Here the CDR3 reads CASSSGQGNPEQYF. Written as DNA, the CDR3 is TGTGCCAGCAGCTCCGGGCAGGGGAACCCCGAGCAGTACTTC.

The rearrangement uses TRBV30 and TRBJ1-3; D is unclear. V was clipped by 3 bases and J by 3 bases, with 3 bases between them. The V gene's germline CDR1 is GTSNPN and CDR2 SVGIG (reference sequence). The CDR3 spans 11 residues. The chain's CDR3 is CAWRIGNTIYF. Here the CDR3 DNA reads TGTGCCTGGAGGATTGGAAACACCATATATTTT. The variable domain in full, completed from reference TRBV30 and TRBJ1-3, reads SQTIHQWPATLVQPVGSPLSLECTVEGTSNPNLYWYRQAAGRGLQLLFYSVGIGQISSEVPQNLSASRPQDRQFILSSKKLLLSDSGFYLCAWRIGNTIYFGEGSWLTVV.

The CDR3 nucleotides are TGTGCCACCAGTGATTCGACAGGGGGCGCGTCTGGGGACACTGAAGCTTTCTTT. Amino acids: CATSDSTGGASGDTEAFF. The V and J genes are TRBV24-1 and TRBJ1-1, with 10 nucleotides matching TRBD1. Trimming at V came to 2 bases and at J to 3 bases, leaving 11 bases not matched to a gene. The CDR3 has 18 residues. Germline V gene data show CDR1 as KGHDR and CDR2 as SFDVKD.

A few counts support this clone. The rearrangement links TRBV4-1 to TRBJ1-5; D unclear. This CDR3 has 16 residues. From germline, CDR1 is MGHRA and CDR2 YSYEKL. The V and J ends lost 0 bases and 6 bases respectively, with 15 bases between them. The chain's CDR3 is CASSQEGMATGQPQHF. CDR3 nucleotide sequence: TGCGCCAGCAGCCAAGAGGGCATGGCGACGGGTCAGCCCCAGCATTTT.

The chain has TRBV19 and TRBJ1-5; D remains ambiguous. The CDR3 has 13 residues. The germline V gene has CDR1 LNHDA and CDR2 SQIVND (reference sequence). Trimming pared 4 bases from V and 7 bases from J, leaving 11 bases between. The CDR3 here is CASSRVGGQPQHF. In DNA form, the CDR3 reads TGTGCCAGTAGTAGGGTGGGAGGGCAGCCCCAGCATTTT.

The J gene is TRBJ1-5, the V gene TRBV6-4; D is ambiguous. Germline V gene lookup returns CDR1 MRHNA and CDR2 SNTAGT. The length of the CDR3 is 13 residues. Trimming stripped 0 bases from V and 5 bases from J, with 5 bases between. The chain's CDR3 is CASSDSRDQPQHF. The DNA of the CDR3 is TGTGCCAGCAGTGACTCACGAGATCAGCCCCAGCATTTT.

The V and J genes are TRBV30 and TRBJ2-2; 9 bases map to TRBD1. This CDR3 comprises 15 residues. V dropped 5 bases and J dropped 4; count of bases not matched to a gene: 8. Germline loops: CDR1 GTSNPN, CDR2 SVGIG (reference sequence). The CDR3 region is CAWCRGTGITGELFF. For the CDR3, the DNA is TGTGCCTGGTGTAGGGGGACAGGGATCACCGGGGAGCTGTTTTTT.

In this sample, this clone turned up once. The chain couples TRBV7-2 to TRBJ2-5, with 8 nucleotides matching TRBD1. The CDR3 runs 15 residues. Germline assignment: CDR1 SGHTA and CDR2 FQGNSA. Trimming at V came to 4 bases and at J to 3 bases, leaving 7 bases not matched to a gene. CDR3 in DNA: TGTGCCAGCAGCTGGAGGACAGGGTCCGAAGAGACCCAGTACTTC. Protein product: CASSWRTGSEETQYF. Looking up the rest from reference TRBV7-2 and TRBJ2-5 gives the full variable domain: GAGVSQSPSNKVTEKGKDVELRCDPISGHTALYWYRQSLGQGLEFLIYFQGNSAPDKSGLPSDRFSAERTGGSVSTLTIQRTQQEDSAVYLCASSWRTGSEETQYFGPGTRLLVL.

The chain links TRBV29-1 to TRBJ2-7, with 10 bases aligning to TRBD2. The CDR3 loop spans 13 amino acids. The V segment lost 7 bases and the J segment 5 bases; nucleotides outside the gene matches: 8. Germline CDR1 reads SQVTM; CDR2 reads ANQGSEA. CDR3 DNA: TGCAGCGGGGGGGGACTAGCGAGAAACGAGCAGTACTTC. Translation: CSGGGLARNEQYF.

This chain links TRBV10-3 with TRBJ2-1; D is unclear. The CDR3 extends over 13 amino acids. Trimming left V 3 bases short and J 12 bases short, with 15 bases between. Germline CDR1 and CDR2: ENHRY and SYGVKD. In nucleotides, the CDR3 is TGTGCCATCAGTGATTTTACGAGCTTGGGGCAGTTCTTC. Amino acid sequence: CAISDFTSLGQFF.

The J gene is TRBJ1-5, the V gene TRBV5-5; 7 bases fit TRBD1. Germline CDR1 and CDR2: SGHKS and YYEKEE (reference sequence). This CDR3 has 14 amino acids. The V gene end was trimmed by 4 bases and the J gene end by 7 bases; junction bases not matched to a gene: 8. CDR3 DNA: TGTGCCAGCAGCGGGGGAGGGGGCGGACAGCCCCAGCATTTT. This gives the protein CASSGGGGGQPQHF.

The gene calls are TRBV5-4 and TRBJ1-2, with D possibly matching TRBD1 (5 bases). The germline V gene has CDR1 SGHNT and CDR2 YYREEE (reference sequence). V was cut by 3 bases and J by 4 bases, with 13 bases left in between. This CDR3 region has 14 residues. As DNA, the CDR3 is TGTGCCAGCAGCTCCCCGGGCAGGGCCTATGGCTACACCTTC. Encoded protein: CASSSPGRAYGYTF.

The V gene is TRBV25-1, the J gene TRBJ2-5; 9 positions match TRBD2. Unmatched junction bases numbered 4, after V lost 4 bases and J lost 7 bases. Germline V CDR1 and CDR2: MGHDK, SYGVNS. The CDR3 contains 13 residues. The DNA for the CDR3 is TGTGCCAGCAGTGCTGTAGCGGGAGTGACCCAGTACTTC. It yields the protein CASSAVAGVTQYF.

The chain carries TRBV24-1 and TRBJ2-2; the D gene is possibly TRBD2 (6 bases). Germline CDR1 is KGHDR and CDR2 is SFDVKD. V lost 3 bases and J lost 4, with 11 bases in between. This CDR3 is built from 15 residues. CDR3 loop: CATSDRGLATGELFF. The CDR3 DNA reads as TGTGCCACCAGTGATCGGGGACTGGCCACCGGGGAGCTGTTTTTT.

V is TRBV28 and J is TRBJ1-1, with D possibly TRBD1 on 6 matching bases. The CDR3 extends over 15 amino acids. Germline CDR1 and CDR2: MDHEN and SYDVKM. V lost 2 bases to trimming and J lost 1 base, with 11 bases between them. The CDR3 DNA follows: TGTGCCAGCAGTTTAAGTCAGGGGCGGAACACTGAAGCTTTCTTT. Translated, it gives CASSLSQGRNTEAFF.

This chain uses TRBV30 with TRBJ2-5, with D possibly being TRBD2 (5 bases). V dropped 1 base and J dropped 5 bases, with 17 bases sitting between them. The CDR3 spans 15 residues. Germline V lookup: CDR1 GTSNPN, CDR2 SVGIG (reference sequence). The CDR3 DNA follows: TGTGCCTGGAGTGCCTACGATGGGCGCGGGGAGACCCAGTACTTC. Amino acid sequence: CAWSAYDGRGETQYF.